Below are 8 T cell receptor beta chains sequenced from a single sample in a study of CD8 T cells in ankylosing spondylitis. TCRdb itself ran the 5' RACE reads through MiXCR, one entry per CDR3 protein. This table holds 350,000 to 450,000 distinct CDR3 sequences, more than 20% found once. The sequenced sample consisted of blood, either unsorted or a sorted T cell fraction (not recorded which). These receptors came from a male donor with ankylosing spondylitis or in good health (not recorded which).

This clonotype was counted many times. The genes are TRBV6-1 and TRBJ2-7, with 7 bases fitting TRBD1. The V segment lost 6 bases and the J segment 0 bases; nucleotides outside the gene matches: 8. In germline, CDR1 is MNHNS, CDR2 SASEGT. CDR3 size: 15 residues. Written as DNA, the CDR3 is TGTGCCAGCAGCTCTCTCAGGGGGTTCTCCTACGAGCAGTACTTC. Amino acid sequence: CASSSLRGFSYEQYF.

The CDR3 here is CASSNQGVSDNEQFF. For the CDR3, the DNA is TGTGCCAGCAGCAATCAGGGGGTTTCGGACAATGAGCAGTTCTTC. The gene calls are TRBV7-6 and TRBJ2-1; 7 bases are shared with TRBD1. CDR1 SGHVS and CDR2 FNYEAQ come from the germline V gene. With 5 bases clipped from V and 5 bases from J, the junction kept 9 bases outside the gene matches. This CDR3 has 15 amino acids.

The V and J genes are TRBV20-1 and TRBJ2-7, with 10 bases aligning to TRBD1. Per the germline V gene, CDR1 is DFQATT and CDR2 is SNEGSKA (reference sequence). Trimming took 1 base from V and 3 from J; bases not matched to a gene: 6. This CDR3 has 15 amino acids. In nucleotides, the CDR3 is TGCAGTGCTAGAGGGACCGGGACAGGGGACTACGAGCAGTACTTC. Translated, it gives CSARGTGTGDYEQYF.

This clonotype was counted a few times. The rearrangement uses TRBV6-5 and TRBJ2-5; the D is unclear. V lost 2 bases, J lost 5 bases, and 12 bases lay in between. Germline V lookup: CDR1 MNHEY, CDR2 SVGAGI. There are 14 residues in the CDR3. Here the CDR3 DNA reads TGTGCCAGCAGTTACGGCATCGCCGGCGAGACCCAGTACTTC. Translated, it gives CASSYGIAGETQYF.

The chain carries TRBV28 and TRBJ1-5; no firm D call. Germline V gene sequence: CDR1 MDHEN, CDR2 SYDVKM. V was shortened by 10 bases and J by 7 bases, with 23 bases between the two germline ends. The CDR3 is 15 residues long. The CDR3 DNA reads TGTGCCAACGCCCCGGGCAAGACCCCCCAACAGCCCCAGCATTTT. Amino acids: CANAPGKTPQQPQHF.

There are a few counts of this clonotype. The chain couples TRBV7-9 to TRBJ2-1; 7 nucleotides align to TRBD1. CDR1 is SEHNR, CDR2 FQNEAQ, per germline (reference sequence). The CDR3 is 15 amino acids. The V gene end was trimmed by 5 bases and the J gene end by 5 bases; junction bases not matched to a gene: 9. The CDR3 loop reads CASSLGQSENNEQFF. Here the CDR3 DNA reads TGTGCCAGCAGCCTGGGACAGAGTGAAAACAATGAGCAGTTCTTC.

The chain carries TRBV5-4 and TRBJ2-5, with D possibly being TRBD1 (6 bases). Germline CDR1 SGHNT, CDR2 YYREEE (reference sequence). V lost 0 bases, J lost 0 bases, and 12 bases lay in between. This CDR3 spans 16 amino acids. CDR3 residues: CASSLARTDYQETQYF. The CDR3 DNA follows: TGTGCCAGCAGCTTGGCCAGGACAGATTACCAAGAGACCCAGTACTTC.

This clonotype was counted ten times or more. This chain uses TRBV7-9 with TRBJ1-1; TRBD1 aligns across 9 bases. The CDR3 sequence is 11 residues long. From germline, CDR1 is SEHNR and CDR2 FQNEAQ (reference sequence). With 5 bases clipped from V and 11 bases from J, the junction kept 3 bases outside the gene matches. Written as DNA, the CDR3 is TGTGCCAGCAGCCACGGACAGGGGGCTTTCTTT. Its protein product is CASSHGQGAFF.